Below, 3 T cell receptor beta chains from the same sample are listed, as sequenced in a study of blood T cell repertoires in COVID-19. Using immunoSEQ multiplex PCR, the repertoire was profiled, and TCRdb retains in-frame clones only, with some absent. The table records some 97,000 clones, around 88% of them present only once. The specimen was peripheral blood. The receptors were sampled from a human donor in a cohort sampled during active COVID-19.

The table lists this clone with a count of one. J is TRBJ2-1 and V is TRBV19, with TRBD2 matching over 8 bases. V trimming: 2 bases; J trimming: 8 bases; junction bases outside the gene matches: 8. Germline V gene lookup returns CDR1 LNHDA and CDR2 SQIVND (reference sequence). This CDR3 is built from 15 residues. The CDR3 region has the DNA TGTGCCAGTAGTATACGGAGCGGGAGAAGCGATGAGCAGTTCTTC. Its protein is CASSIRSGRSDEQFF.

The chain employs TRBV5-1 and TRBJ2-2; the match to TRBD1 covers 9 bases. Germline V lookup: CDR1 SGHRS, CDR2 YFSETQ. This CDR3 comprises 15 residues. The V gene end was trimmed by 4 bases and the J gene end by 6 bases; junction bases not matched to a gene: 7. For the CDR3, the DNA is TGCGCCAGCAGCAAGGGGGACAGGGACTCCGGGGAGCTGTTTTTT. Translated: CASSKGDRDSGELFF.

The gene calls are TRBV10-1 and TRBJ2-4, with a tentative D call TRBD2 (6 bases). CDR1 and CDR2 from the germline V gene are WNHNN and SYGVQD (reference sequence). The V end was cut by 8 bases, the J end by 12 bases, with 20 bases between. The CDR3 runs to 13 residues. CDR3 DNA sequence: TGCGCCAGCGGCGGGGTAACTAGCACAACTCAGTACTTC. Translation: CASGGVTSTTQYF.